The rows below give T cell receptor beta chains drawn from one sample of a study of identical twins. TCRdb re-called the 5' RACE reads with MiXCR, one entry per CDR3 protein. Altogether 510,000 or so distinct CDR3 sequences are present, roughly 15% being singletons, with the ten largest covering nearly 0.45%. The same sample was also used in a study of yellow fever vaccine responses in identical twins.

The sequenced material came from CD4+ T cells sorted from blood. These receptors were collected from a woman between 18 and 30 years old in good health. Each CDR3 is given with its conserved first and last residue. A D gene is named only where the DNA matches it firmly. Clone size is shown for a subset of rows, as once, few, many or a class of expanded clone.

TRBV29-1	many	.	TRBJ2-5	TGCAGCGTCCGCACAGGGAGGGAGACCCAGTACTTC	CSVRTGRETQYF
TRBV24-1	.	.	TRBJ1-2	TGTGCCACCAGTGATCCCTGCTCCACCTTC	CATSDPCSTF
TRBV3-1	.	TRBD1	TRBJ1-1	TGTGCCAGCAGTACCGGGACAGGGCCCAGAGACACTGAAGCTTTCTTT	CASSTGTGPRDTEAFF
TRBV16	.	TRBD1	TRBJ2-3	TGTGCCAGCAGCCAACAGGGGGCAGCCACAGATACGCAGTATTTT	CASSQQGAATDTQYF
TRBV7-9	few	.	TRBJ2-3	TGTGCCAGCAGCCCGAGCACAGCCGCAGATACGCAGTATTTT	CASSPSTAADTQYF
TRBV10-3	many	.	TRBJ2-2	TGTGCCATCAGTGGAGAGGGGGTCGACACCGGGGAGCTGTTTTTT	CAISGEGVDTGELFF
TRBV12-3/TRBV12-4	.	TRBD2	TRBJ2-1	TGTGCCAGCAGTCCCCGTATAGCGGGGGGGGCTGAGCAGTTCTTC	CASSPRIAGGAEQFF
TRBV28	.	TRBD2	TRBJ2-5	TGTGCCAGCAGTTTACGGGCTAGCGGGAGCCGAGAGACCCAGTACTTC	CASSLRASGSRETQYF
TRBV10-3	few	TRBD2	TRBJ2-5	TGTGCCATCAGTGAGTTTCTAGCGGGGTCGCAAGAGACCCAGTACTTC	CAISEFLAGSQETQYF
TRBV9	.	.	TRBJ1-4	TGTGCCAGCAGCGTAGGACAGAATGAAAAACTGTTTTTT	CASSVGQNEKLFF
TRBV28	few	TRBD1	TRBJ1-2	TGTGCCAGCAGTACAGGGGGCGCTAACTATGGCTACACCTTC	CASSTGGANYGYTF
TRBV19	.	.	TRBJ2-3	TGTGCCAGTAGTACAGGGACCTACTTTACAGATACGCAGTATTTT	CASSTGTYFTDTQYF
TRBV12-3/TRBV12-4	.	TRBD2	TRBJ2-1	TGTGCCAGCAGCAGCTCCAGCGGGGGGGAAGATAATGAGCAGTTCTTC	CASSSSSGGEDNEQFF
TRBV29-1	few	TRBD2	TRBJ2-2	TGCAGCGTGAGAGCGGGGGGGAACACCGGGGAGCTGTTTTTT	CSVRAGGNTGELFF
TRBV12-3/TRBV12-4	many	TRBD2	TRBJ2-1	TGTGCCAGCAGGCTAGCGGGGGCCTACAATGAGCAGTTCTTC	CASRLAGAYNEQFF
TRBV9	.	.	TRBJ1-2	TGTGCCAGCAGCAGCCCCTCAGGGTCGAGGGGAGGCTACACCTTC	CASSSPSGSRGGYTF
TRBV7-9	few	TRBD1	TRBJ1-4	TGTGCCAGCAGCTCCGGACAGGCCCTGGGTGAAAAACTGTTTTTT	CASSSGQALGEKLFF
TRBV7-9	.	.	TRBJ1-2	TGTGCCAGCAGCTTAGAAAGTCCAGGGGGCTACACCTTC	CASSLESPGGYTF
TRBV10-3	few	.	TRBJ2-2	TGTGCCATCACCGGACAGTCCACCGGGGAGCTGTTTTTT	CAITGQSTGELFF
TRBV5-1	.	TRBD2	TRBJ2-5	TGCGCCAGCAGCTTTCTAGCGGGCCACGAGACCCAGTACTTC	CASSFLAGHETQYF
TRBV3-1	.	.	TRBJ2-7	TGTGCCAGCAGCCAACCAACCCGGGGACGAAACTACGAGCAGTACTTC	CASSQPTRGRNYEQYF
TRBV5-5	.	TRBD1	TRBJ2-7	TGTGCCAGCAGCACCTCCGGGACAGGGGGATCCGAGCAGTACTTC	CASSTSGTGGSEQYF
TRBV5-1	few	TRBD2	TRBJ2-1	TGCGCCAGCAGCTCCACTAGCGGGAGCAACAATGAGCAGTTCTTC	CASSSTSGSNNEQFF
TRBV7-6	few	.	TRBJ2-3	TGTGCCAGCAGCTTCCGGGACACTAGCACAGATACGCAGTATTTT	CASSFRDTSTDTQYF
TRBV19	.	.	TRBJ1-5	TGTGCCAGTACCTTTAGGGCAGGCAATCAGCCCCAGCATTTT	CASTFRAGNQPQHF
TRBV12-3/TRBV12-4	many	.	TRBJ2-3	TGTGCCAGCAGTTTTTTTCAGGCGGGAGATACGCAGTATTTT	CASSFFQAGDTQYF
TRBV20-1	.	.	TRBJ2-5	TGCAGTGCTAGAAGGGGCCAGCAAGAGACCCAGTACTTC	CSARRGQQETQYF
TRBV7-9	.	.	TRBJ2-5	TGTGCCAGCAGTCGAGGACAGTCTGAGACCCAGTACTTC	CASSRGQSETQYF
TRBV28	.	.	TRBJ1-6	TGTGCCAGCAGTCGGACGGGCTCGGGAAATTCACCCCTCCACTTT	CASSRTGSGNSPLHF
TRBV20-1	.	TRBD1	TRBJ1-6	TGCAGTGCCAGGGGCGGGGGACAGATTAATTCACCCCTCCACTTT	CSARGGGQINSPLHF
TRBV10-3	.	.	TRBJ2-3	TGTGCCATCAGTGAGTCGACCGGGGCAGCGGTCACAGATACGCAGTATTTT	CAISESTGAAVTDTQYF
TRBV11-3	few	TRBD1	TRBJ2-3	TGTGCCAGCAGCGTACGGGACAGGGGAACAGATACGCAGTATTTT	CASSVRDRGTDTQYF
TRBV7-9	.	TRBD1	TRBJ1-2	TGTGCCAGCAGCCAGGGGACAGTGGGTGGCTACACCTTC	CASSQGTVGGYTF
TRBV10-3	few	.	TRBJ2-5	TGTGCCACGCAACTAAAGGGGATCGCGGAAGAGACCCAGTACTTC	CATQLKGIAEETQYF
TRBV6-1	.	.	TRBJ2-1	TGTGCCAGCAGTGATTATACTGAGCAGTTCTTC	CASSDYTEQFF
TRBV4-1	few	TRBD1	TRBJ2-5	TGCGCCAGCAGCCACGGACAGGGGGCTGGAGAGACCCAGTACTTC	CASSHGQGAGETQYF
TRBV19	few	.	TRBJ2-2	TGTGCCAGTAGTAGTCGGGAGCTGTTTTTT	CASSSRELFF
TRBV10-2	many	.	TRBJ2-2	TGCGCCAGCAGTTGGGGGACGAACACCGGGGAGCTGTTTTTT	CASSWGTNTGELFF
TRBV5-6	few	.	TRBJ1-5	TGTGCCAGCAGCTTGGCTGGACGTGGGGATCAGCCCCAGCATTTT	CASSLAGRGDQPQHF
TRBV14	many	.	TRBJ2-7	TGTGCCAGCAGCCAAGGGTACGAGCAGTACTTC	CASSQGYEQYF
TRBV7-9	few	TRBD1	TRBJ2-3	TGTGCCAGCGCCCGGGACAGAAGCACAGATACGCAGTATTTT	CASARDRSTDTQYF
TRBV5-1	many	TRBD2	TRBJ2-1	TGCGCCAGCAGCTCAGACAGCGGGAGAAACTACAATGAGCAGTTCTTC	CASSSDSGRNYNEQFF
TRBV28	few	.	TRBJ2-2	TGTGCCAGCACCACCGGGACCGGGGAGCTGTTTTTT	CASTTGTGELFF
TRBV12-3/TRBV12-4	.	TRBD2	TRBJ2-1	TGTGCCAGCAGTTTCCCCCCTGCGGGAGATACCTACAATGAGCAGTTCTTC	CASSFPPAGDTYNEQFF
TRBV5-1	few	.	TRBJ2-3	TGCGCCAGCAGCTTGGCATTCCCAGATACGCAGTATTTT	CASSLAFPDTQYF
TRBV19	many	.	TRBJ1-2	TGTGCCAGTAAGGCCGCCATGACTAACTATGGCTACACCTTC	CASKAAMTNYGYTF